The rows below give T cell receptor beta chains drawn from one sample of a study of blood T cell repertoires in COVID-19. Generated by immunoSEQ multiplex PCR, the TCRdb table keeps only in-frame clones and is missing some. The sample has around 440,000 clones; approximately 89% are singletons. What was sequenced was peripheral blood. All receptors come from a woman in her forties or fifties with COVID-19, enrolled during active disease. Each CDR3 is given with its conserved first and last residue. The D gene is left open where the match is weak. Some rows mark clone size as missing; the rest say once, few, many or name a class of expanded clone.

d_gene	j_gene	abundance	v_gene	CDR3aa	CDR3nt
NA	TRBJ1-5	NA	TRBV2	CASSGEGEHQPQHF	TGTGCCAGCAGTGGTGAGGGGGAACATCAGCCCCAGCATTTT
NA	TRBJ1-2	NA	TRBV29-1	CSVEGQGKDYGYTF	TGCAGCGTTGAAGGGCAGGGGAAGGACTATGGCTACACCTTC
TRBD1	TRBJ2-7	once	TRBV11-3	CASSLDRTGGEQYF	TGTGCCAGCAGCTTAGATCGGACAGGGGGGGAGCAGTACTTC
NA	TRBJ1-4	NA	TRBV2	CASGGATNEKLFF	TGTGCCAGCGGGGGGGCAACTAATGAAAAACTGTTTTTT
TRBD2	TRBJ2-3	NA	TRBV5-8	CASSSTSGATDTQYF	TGTGCCAGCAGCTCGACTAGCGGGGCCACAGATACGCAGTATTTT
NA	TRBJ1-3	NA	TRBV5-1	CASSFTNNPGNTIYF	TGCGCCAGCAGCTTTACAAATAATCCTGGAAACACCATATATTTT
NA	TRBJ1-2	NA	TRBV5-1	CASSPRGLSWYGYTF	TGCGCCAGCAGCCCTAGGGGCCTAAGTTGGTATGGCTACACCTTC
NA	TRBJ2-2	once	TRBV11-2	CASSLVEVAGELFF	TGTGCCAGCAGCTTAGTAGAGGTGGCCGGGGAGCTGTTTTTT
NA	TRBJ2-6	NA	TRBV30	CACLPGGRILSGANVLTF	TGTGCCTGTCTTCCCGGCGGGCGAATCCTCTCTGGGGCCAACGTCCTGACTTTC
NA	TRBJ2-4	NA	TRBV7-2	CASSPGRGNIQYF	TGTGCCAGCAGCCCAGGGAGGGGGAACATTCAGTACTTC
NA	TRBJ1-1	few	TRBV5-5	CASSPHRDAFF	TGTGCCAGCAGCCCCCACAGGGACGCTTTCTTT
TRBD1	TRBJ2-7	NA	TRBV29-1	CSVEGTGGAGGEYEQYF	TGCAGCGTTGAAGGGACAGGGGGCGCAGGGGGTGAGTACGAGCAGTACTTC
NA	TRBJ1-1	NA	TRBV18	CASSPGGHEAFF	TGTGCCAGCTCCCCCGGCGGGCATGAAGCTTTCTTT
NA	TRBJ2-7	NA	TRBV14	CASSQSGSYRLPYGYEQYF	TGTGCCAGCAGCCAATCTGGATCATACAGGCTACCTTATGGGTACGAGCAGTACTTC
NA	TRBJ1-3	NA	TRBV21-1	CAGGGRQAGNTIYF	TGTGCCGGGGGGGGACGCCAAGCGGGAAACACCATATATTTT
NA	TRBJ1-1	NA	TRBV3-1/TRBV3-2	CASSLGQEAFF	TGTGCCAGCAGCCTCGGACAGGAAGCTTTCTTT
NA	TRBJ2-1	NA	TRBV5-1	CASSLAGGRVNEQFF	TGCGCCAGCAGCTTGGCGGGGGGCCGGGTCAATGAGCAGTTCTTC
NA	TRBJ1-6	NA	TRBV2	CASSDRRDSPLHF	TGTGCCAGCAGTGACAGGAGGGATTCACCCCTCCACTTT
NA	TRBJ1-2	once	TRBV11-2	CASSLNNNRDGYTF	TGTGCCAGCAGCTTAAATAACAACAGAGATGGCTACACCTTC
TRBD2	TRBJ2-3	NA	TRBV28	CASSPTSGGISTQYF	TGTGCCAGCAGCCCGACTAGCGGGGGGATTTCCACGCAGTATTTT
NA	TRBJ1-6	NA	TRBV5-4	CASSLGRDYNSPLHF	TGTGCCAGCAGCTTGGGGAGGGACTATAATTCACCCCTCCACTTT
TRBD2	TRBJ2-7	NA	TRBV6-5	CASRLGGTLPYEQYF	TGTGCCAGCAGACTGGGAGGGACGCTACCCTACGAGCAGTACTTC
NA	TRBJ2-7	NA	TRBV30	CAWSGRGEQYF	TGTGCCTGGTCGGGCAGGGGCGAGCAGTACTTC
NA	TRBJ2-3	NA	TRBV9	CASSVNTWRGDTQYF	TGTGCCAGCAGCGTTAACACCTGGAGGGGAGATACGCAGTATTTT
TRBD2	TRBJ2-7	NA	TRBV7-3	CASSCRLAGGPESYEQYF	TGTGCCAGCAGCTGCCGACTAGCGGGGGGGCCTGAGTCCTACGAGCAGTACTTC
TRBD1	TRBJ1-2	NA	TRBV29-1	CSVRTGSYGYTF	TGCAGCGTCCGGACAGGGTCCTATGGCTACACCTTC
TRBD1	TRBJ2-1	NA	TRBV24-1	CATSDFGQGVLEQFF	TGTGCCACCAGTGATTTCGGACAGGGGGTTTTAGAGCAGTTCTTC
NA	TRBJ1-5	NA	TRBV30	CAWSAGAGQPQHF	TGTGCCTGGAGTGCAGGGGCTGGGCAGCCCCAGCATTTT
NA	TRBJ1-1	NA	TRBV25-1	CASSDRVTEAFF	TGTGCCAGCAGTGACAGGGTCACTGAAGCTTTCTTT
NA	TRBJ1-5	NA	TRBV11-3	CASSLDGGNQPQHF	TGTGCCAGCAGCTTAGATGGAGGGAATCAGCCCCAGCATTTT
NA	TRBJ1-3	NA	TRBV3-1/TRBV3-2	CASSQARAISGNTIYF	TGTGCCAGCAGCCAAGCCCGCGCCATCTCTGGAAACACCATATATTTT
NA	TRBJ2-5	NA	TRBV4-2	CASSQGHQETQYF	TGTGCCAGCAGCCAGGGCCACCAAGAGACCCAGTACTTC
TRBD2	TRBJ2-3	few	TRBV6-1	CASSEVSSGGTDTQYF	TGTGCCAGCAGTGAAGTGTCCAGCGGGGGAACAGATACGCAGTATTTT
NA	TRBJ2-4	NA	TRBV18	CASSPALAKNIQYF	TGTGCCAGCTCACCTGCGTTAGCCAAAAACATTCAGTACTTC
NA	TRBJ2-7	NA	TRBV2	CATAGQSYEQYF	TGTGCCACCGCGGGACAGTCCTACGAGCAGTACTTC
NA	TRBJ1-2	NA	TRBV19	CASKAASGHFSNYGYTF	TGTGCCAGCAAAGCCGCCTCCGGACATTTCTCTAACTATGGCTACACCTTC
NA	TRBJ2-1	NA	TRBV6-2/TRBV6-3	CASSPDSRRREQFF	TGTGCCAGCAGTCCAGACAGTAGACGCCGTGAGCAGTTCTTC
TRBD1	TRBJ1-2	NA	TRBV4-1	CASSQEAGQGRYGYTF	TGCGCCAGCAGCCAAGAGGCGGGACAGGGAAGATATGGCTACACCTTC
NA	TRBJ1-2	once	TRBV27	CASSLTGMMGDGYTF	TGTGCCAGCAGTCTAACAGGGATGATGGGCGACGGCTACACCTTC
NA	TRBJ2-2	once	TRBV5-1	CASSLNPTGKTGELFF	TGCGCCAGCAGCTTGAATCCTACAGGGAAAACCGGGGAGCTGTTTTTT
NA	TRBJ1-3	few	TRBV12-3/TRBV12-4	CASSLYGNTIYF	TGTGCCAGCAGTTTATATGGAAACACCATATATTTT
TRBD1	TRBJ2-3	NA	TRBV27	CASSPYRGDTQYF	TGTGCCAGCAGTCCTTACAGGGGAGATACGCAGTATTTT
TRBD2	TRBJ2-7	NA	TRBV29-1	CSVVLAGAYEQYF	TGCAGCGTTGTACTAGCGGGGGCCTACGAGCAGTACTTC
NA	TRBJ2-3	NA	TRBV13	CASSPPTASTQYF	TGTGCCAGCAGTCCGCCCACTGCCTCTACGCAGTATTTT
NA	TRBJ1-3	NA	TRBV29-1	CSVEDNSLGALDLGNTIYF	TGCAGCGTTGAAGATAACTCCTTGGGAGCCTTGGATCTTGGAAACACCATATATTTT
TRBD1	TRBJ1-2	NA	TRBV10-2	CASSEPRYRGIRDGYTF	TGCGCCAGCAGTGAGCCCAGATACAGGGGGATTAGAGATGGCTACACCTTC
NA	TRBJ1-1	NA	TRBV19	CASSPTMVYTEAFF	TGTGCCAGTAGTCCAACTATGGTGTACACTGAAGCTTTCTTT
NA	TRBJ1-1	NA	TRBV24-1	CATSDLGGREAFF	TGTGCCACCAGTGATTTGGGGGGGCGGGAGGCTTTCTTT
NA	TRBJ1-2	NA	TRBV5-1	CASSLAAGLGYTF	TGCGCCAGCAGCTTAGCGGCAGGCCTCGGCTACACCTTC
NA	TRBJ2-7	NA	TRBV24-1	CATSDWTASEQYF	TGTGCCACCAGTGATTGGACAGCTTCCGAGCAGTACTTC
TRBD2	TRBJ2-7	NA	TRBV11-2	CASSLSGGRSYEQYF	TGTGCCAGCAGCCTTAGCGGGGGGCGATCCTACGAGCAGTACTTC